The rows below give T cell receptor beta chains drawn from one sample of a study of shared clonotypes between healthy human individuals. Libraries were prepared by immunoSEQ multiplex PCR; TCRdb keeps only in-frame clonotypes and omits some of them. The data hold about 1.1 million clones, with 60% to 85% observed a single time. Sequencing input: memory CD4+ T cells from PBMCs. These receptors were taken from a man younger than 35 in good health. Some clones in this sample may be carry-over from other donors' samples. CDR3s include the opening cysteine and the closing phenylalanine or tryptophan. The D gene is left open where the match is weak. Only some rows state a clone size, as once, few, many or a class for expanded clones.

length	size	D	V	J	DNA	CDR3
12	NA	NA	TRBV28	TRBJ1-1	TGTGCCAGCAGTGTCCCAGGGGCTGAAGCTTTCTTT	CASSVPGAEAFF
15	NA	NA	TRBV2	TRBJ1-5	TGTGCCAGCGACCCATATCGGGGCAGCAATCAGCCCCAGCATTTT	CASDPYRGSNQPQHF
17	NA	TRBD2	TRBV9	TRBJ2-2	TGTGCCAGCAGCGTAGCTGGCGGCGGGGGGCGAACCGGGGAGCTGTTTTTT	CASSVAGGGGRTGELFF
15	NA	TRBD1	TRBV6-5	TRBJ1-2	TGTGCCAGCAGTTACTCGGACAGGGAGCACTATGGCTACACCTTC	CASSYSDREHYGYTF
15	NA	TRBD1	TRBV7-3	TRBJ2-1	TGTGCCAGCAGCTTAATGGCAGGGGGCGGGTTTGAGCAGTTCTTC	CASSLMAGGGFEQFF
14	NA	NA	TRBV7-9	TRBJ2-3	TGTGCCAGCAGCATTAGGGGGGACACAGATACGCAGTATTTT	CASSIRGDTDTQYF
16	NA	NA	TRBV7-2	TRBJ2-2	TGTGCCAGCAGCCTCCAGGGTATCCCCAACACCGGGGAGCTGTTTTTT	CASSLQGIPNTGELFF
11	NA	NA	TRBV20-1	TRBJ2-5	TGCAGTGCTTTGTTACGGGGGACCCAGTACTTC	CSALLRGTQYF
19	NA	TRBD2	TRBV2	TRBJ2-7	TGTGCCAGCAGTGAGGGACTTTTAGCAAGCGGGACCACCCCCTACGAGCAGTACTTC	CASSEGLLASGTTPYEQYF
13	few	NA	TRBV30	TRBJ1-5	TGTGCCTGGACTTATAGTAGCGGACAGCCCCAGCATTTT	CAWTYSSGQPQHF
11	NA	NA	TRBV20-1	TRBJ1-1	TGCAGTGCGCCAACGAACACTGAAGCTTTCTTT	CSAPTNTEAFF
17	NA	NA	TRBV4-2	TRBJ2-5	TGTGCCAGCAGCCAAGATCTCGGCGGGACTCACCAAGAGACCCAGTACTTC	CASSQDLGGTHQETQYF
11	NA	NA	TRBV29-1	TRBJ1-1	TGCAGCGTTTCGCGGGGCACTGAAGCTTTCTTT	CSVSRGTEAFF
16	NA	TRBD2	TRBV5-1	TRBJ2-3	TGCGCCAGCAGCTCCCTAGCGGGAGTTGGCACAGATACGCAGTATTTT	CASSSLAGVGTDTQYF
17	NA	NA	TRBV4-1	TRBJ2-2	TGCGCCAGCAGCCAAGATGGGGTCGGTGGGAGCACCGGGGAGCTGTTTTTT	CASSQDGVGGSTGELFF
14	NA	NA	TRBV7-9	TRBJ2-3	TGTGCCAGCAGCTCAGGCGTTTTCACAGATACGCAGTATTTT	CASSSGVFTDTQYF
15	once	NA	TRBV2	TRBJ2-1	TGTGCCAGCACCGCCCGGGCCCACTCCAACAATGAGCAGTTCTTC	CASTARAHSNNEQFF
15	NA	NA	TRBV28	TRBJ1-2	TGTGCCAGCAGGTTGGGTGAAACAGGGATCTATGGCTACACCTTC	CASRLGETGIYGYTF
15	NA	NA	TRBV19	TRBJ2-6	TGTGCCAGTATCGAACAGGGAGCTGGGGCCAACGTCCTGACTTTC	CASIEQGAGANVLTF
18	NA	TRBD1	TRBV7-9	TRBJ2-6	TGTGCCAGCAGCTTAGCGTCAGGACAGGGGACTGGGGCCAACGTCCTGACTTTC	CASSLASGQGTGANVLTF
16	NA	TRBD1	TRBV18	TRBJ1-1	TGTGCCAGCTCACCAGCTATGGACAGGGCGAACACTGAAGCTTTCTTT	CASSPAMDRANTEAFF
15	NA	NA	TRBV2	TRBJ1-5	TGTGCCAGCAGTGTTAGGGGGGTTCGCAATCAGCCCCAGCATTTT	CASSVRGVRNQPQHF
14	once	NA	TRBV5-5	TRBJ1-2	TGTGCCAGCAGCTTGGGTCAGGCCAGCGGAGGCTACACCTTC	CASSLGQASGGYTF
16	NA	NA	TRBV28	TRBJ2-5	TGTGCCAGCAGCTCCACCGAGGACGGCTACGAAGAGACCCAGTACTTC	CASSSTEDGYEETQYF
15	NA	TRBD2	TRBV5-4	TRBJ2-7	TGTGCCAGCAGGAGATCTAGCGGGAGCTCGTACGAGCAGTACTTC	CASRRSSGSSYEQYF
12	NA	NA	TRBV28	TRBJ1-2	TGTGCCAGCAGACAGGGAGACTATGGCTACACCTTC	CASRQGDYGYTF
14	NA	TRBD1	TRBV5-1	TRBJ2-3	TGCGCCAGCAGCATAACAGGGGGCGAAGATACGCAGTATTTT	CASSITGGEDTQYF
14	NA	NA	TRBV18	TRBJ1-3	TGTGCCAGCTCACCACCTCTCTCTGGAAACACCATATATTTT	CASSPPLSGNTIYF
15	NA	NA	TRBV28	TRBJ1-5	TGTGCCAGCAGTTTATACGGGGAAAGCAATCAGCCCCAGCATTTT	CASSLYGESNQPQHF
15	NA	NA	TRBV5-1	TRBJ1-3	TGCGCCAGCAGCCCGGACGGCGGCTCTGGAAACACCATATATTTT	CASSPDGGSGNTIYF
14	many	NA	TRBV7-8	TRBJ1-3	TGTGCCAGCAGCCCACTGGGGGCTGGAAACACCATATATTTT	CASSPLGAGNTIYF
14	NA	NA	TRBV2	TRBJ2-7	TGTGCCAGCATGAGGGAACTAGCTTCCTACGAGCAGTACTTC	CASMRELASYEQYF
16	NA	TRBD2	TRBV5-1	TRBJ2-5	TGCGCCAGCAGCAGGGGACTAGCGGGAGGGGAAGAGACCCAGTACTTC	CASSRGLAGGEETQYF
16	NA	TRBD2	TRBV6-4	TRBJ2-1	TGTGCCAGCAGCTCTGGTAGCGGGAGGGCCTACAATGAGCAGTTCTTC	CASSSGSGRAYNEQFF
15	NA	NA	TRBV19	TRBJ2-7	TGTGCCAGTACCAACCAGATTTCAGGGGACTACGAGCAGTACTTC	CASTNQISGDYEQYF
15	NA	NA	TRBV30	TRBJ2-1	TGTGCCTGGATCAAGGGGGGGAGCGCCTACAATGAGCAGTTCTTC	CAWIKGGSAYNEQFF
13	NA	NA	TRBV28	TRBJ2-5	TGTGCCAGCAGTTTGCCAGGCCAGGAGACCCAGTACTTC	CASSLPGQETQYF
15	NA	TRBD2	TRBV5-6	TRBJ2-5	TGTGCCAGCAGCTTATTGCGGGAGGGCCTAGAGACCCAGTACTTC	CASSLLREGLETQYF
13	NA	NA	TRBV6-1	TRBJ2-7	TGTGCCACCCGACAGTTTAGTTCCTACGAGCAGTACTTC	CATRQFSSYEQYF
16	NA	TRBD1	TRBV19	TRBJ2-6	TGTGCCAGTAGTATCCAGGACAGGCCCGGGGCCAACGTCCTGACTTTC	CASSIQDRPGANVLTF
16	NA	NA	TRBV19	TRBJ2-3	TGTGCCAGTAGCAGAGGGGGGCTGCTTAGCACAGATACGCAGTATTTT	CASSRGGLLSTDTQYF
15	NA	NA	TRBV5-1	TRBJ1-1	TGCGCCAGCAGCTTGGGGTGGCAAGCGAACACTGAAGCTTTCTTT	CASSLGWQANTEAFF
12	NA	TRBD1	TRBV28	TRBJ1-2	TGTGCCAGCAGTGGGACAGGGGTTGGCTACACCTTC	CASSGTGVGYTF
17	NA	TRBD1	TRBV5-4	TRBJ2-7	TGCGCCAGCAGCAGGGTAGTCGGGACAGGGGACCTCTACGAGCAGTACTTC	CASSRVVGTGDLYEQYF